This T cell receptor beta chain came from a study of blood T cells in healthy people across ages (dated by TCRdb to between 2014 and 2017). About the investigation overall: In model experiments, template switching captured about one uniquely barcoded TCR beta cDNA molecule for every two T cells. Age-related changes in TCR beta repertoire diversity were measured in the study by deep sequencing normalized with unique cDNA molecular identifiers. To avoid experimental bias, donors of different ages were distributed randomly across sequencing lanes. For two donors (one aged 18 to 30 and one aged 80 or older), the study analyzed two additional independent replicas of 1 million unique cDNA reads from the same blood draw. Donors were grouped into four age groups: young (average 16 years), middle-aged (about 38), aged (around 60) and long-lived (around 82).

Concerning this clonotype itself: No antigen is known for it. No qualities accompany the bases; no much larger clone lies one base away.

The approximately 41 donors, aged about 6 to 95 years, were systemically healthy Caucasian individuals from Russia. Around 9.8 milliliters of peripheral blood were collected from each donor into EDTA-treated Vacutainer tubes. Ficoll-Paque density-gradient centrifugation was used to isolate PBMCs, with at least 7 million obtained per sample. Trizol reagent was used to extract total RNA from the PBMCs, yielding at least 6 micrograms per sample. The percentages of naive CD45RAhigh/CD27high T cells were determined by flow cytometry on a PBMC aliquot from every donor. Preparation of the library involved 5' RACE. TCRdb records Illumina HiSeq 2500 as the sequencer. A second PCR of about 7 to 12 cycles was run with a J-beta primer mix and a sample-barcoded 5' primer. Each TCR beta cDNA molecule received a unique molecular identifier from a template-switch 5' adaptor carrying 12 random nucleotides. Each sample yielded at least 3 million CDR3-containing paired-end reads. All of the RNA was converted into first-strand cDNA using the Mint cDNA synthesis kit, with a TRBC-specific oligonucleotide serving as the primer. Following uracil-DNA glycosylase treatment, a first 18-cycle PCR with universal primers M1SS and BC2_uni_R was performed on all cDNA. The original methods were these. For normalization, 1 million high-quality reads, each with a distinct molecular identifier, were randomly selected from each sample. Instead of being binned into consensus sequences, reads with shared molecular identifiers were discarded. MiTCR, set to a Q25 quality threshold and the strictest error-elimination algorithm, was used for CDR3 identification, clonotype clustering and error correction. A nonparametric unseen species model with Euler transformation was used to estimate a lower bound on total TCR beta diversity. In TCRdb, the public reads were trimmed at Q25 with fastp and aligned with MiXCR, with productive beta chains retained. When rows share a CDR3 protein, they turn into one entry using the most common DNA and genes. TCRdb's processing, not the authors', yielded these V and J calls. The sample table shows roughly 1.5 million distinct CDR3 sequences, and approximately 42% are seen once. The ten most abundant clones make up about 3.8% of the sample.

Trimming leaves V shorter by 1 base and J shorter by 3 bases, with the junction holding 4 bases beyond the gene matches. The CDR3 numbers 15 residues from cysteine through phenylalanine. Only the CDR3 DNA stays, 45 bases, in frame from base 1. The germline V gene provides CDR1 LGHNA and CDR2 YSLEER. Points the paper makes about the study in general: Estimates of total diversity based on one million sequenced T cells were regarded as lower bounds and as underestimates. Bulk unsorted PBMC profiling prevented conclusive comparison of naive and antigen-experienced compartments. Donor CMV infection status was unknown, potentially confounding age-related changes in expanded clonotypes. Observed TCR beta diversity per million T cells fell roughly linearly with age, and a significant reduction was already apparent by age roughly 40. There was a strong correlation between observed TCR beta diversity and the percentage of naive T cells measured by flow cytometry. Compared with the aged group, the long-lived group had more naive CD4+ T cells, fewer expanded clones and increased TCR diversity, suggesting age selection.

Input material: blood. The chain is made from TRBV4-3 and TRBJ2-7; 9 bases in the middle match TRBD1. This clonotype was sampled from a woman younger than 30 in good health. In nucleotides, the sequence is TGCGCCAGCAGCCAAGGGACAGGGGTAATCTACGAGCAGTACTTC. Translated, this is CASSQGTGVIYEQYF.